One sample yielded the 17 T cell receptor beta chains listed below, sequenced in a study of beta chain features in type 1 diabetes. Notes on the study in general: Shortening that was moderate but significant affected the TCRB CDR3s of Type 1 diabetes patients in all four CD4+ subsets.

What was sequenced were expressed TCRB transcripts, since all of the isolated RNA had been reverse transcribed. Using immunoSEQ multiplex PCR, the repertoire was profiled, and TCRdb retains in-frame clones only, with some absent. This repertoire shows 200,000 to 300,000 clones, just over 20% found once; its top ten account for 0.028%. Their cognate antigens are unknown. Material: naive CD4+ T cells from blood. Receptors were obtained from a woman between 35 and 50 years old with type 1 diabetes.

This clone was seen a few times. The chain is built from TRBV27 and TRBJ1-2, with TRBD1 matching over 9 bases. The J segment lost 4 bases and the V segment lost 5 bases, leaving 11 bases of the junction unmatched. This CDR3 region has 16 residues. Germline lookup yields CDR1 MNHEY and CDR2 SMNVEV (reference sequence). The CDR3 protein is CASSQSFDRGAYGYTF. DNA of the CDR3: TGTGCCAGCAGTCAATCCTTCGACAGGGGGGCCTATGGCTACACCTTC.

V is TRBV9 and J is TRBJ1-4; TRBD1 aligns across 8 bases. V shed 0 bases and J 8 bases; nucleotides not matched to a gene: 3. The germline gives CDR1 SGDLS, CDR2 YYNGEE. The CDR3 is 14 amino acids. As DNA, the CDR3 is TGTGCCAGCAGCGTAGGACAGGGGCAAGAAAAACTGTTTTTT. This gives the protein CASSVGQGQEKLFF.

The genes are TRBV29-1 and TRBJ2-1; tentative D call: TRBD2 (6 bases). Per germline, CDR1 SQVTM and CDR2 ANQGSEA. This CDR3 has 20 amino acids. V was pared by 0 bases and J by 0 bases, with 24 bases between. CDR3 loop: CSVEDSYPRNSRGSYNEQFF. Here the CDR3 DNA reads TGCAGCGTTGAAGATTCATACCCGCGAAATTCGCGGGGCTCCTACAATGAGCAGTTCTTC.

The J gene is TRBJ2-7, the V gene TRBV28; 9 bases match TRBD1. CDR1 is MDHEN, CDR2 SYDVKM, per germline. This CDR3 spans 14 amino acids. Trimming took 5 bases from V and 0 from J; bases not matched to a gene: 2. CDR3 protein: CASSATGGSYEQYF. As DNA, the CDR3 is TGTGCCAGCAGTGCGACAGGGGGCTCCTACGAGCAGTACTTC.

This clone was seen a handful of times. V is TRBV27 and J is TRBJ1-1, with TRBD1 matching 11 bases. The CDR3 has 16 residues. The V gene end was trimmed by 4 bases and the J gene end by 2 bases; junction bases not matched to a gene: 6. The V gene's germline CDR1 is MNHEY and CDR2 SMNVEV (reference sequence). The CDR3 sequence is CASSWGQGGINTEAFF. CDR3 nucleotides: TGTGCCAGCAGTTGGGGACAGGGGGGTATTAACACTGAAGCTTTCTTT.

V usage is TRBV29-1 and J usage is TRBJ2-3, with 8 bases matching TRBD1. The trim removed 1 base at V and 3 bases at J, leaving 6 bases unmatched. Looked up from germline, CDR1 is SQVTM and CDR2 is ANQGSEA. This CDR3 spans 15 amino acids. The CDR3 here is CSVEGWTGRTDTQYF. Here the CDR3 DNA reads TGCAGCGTTGAAGGTTGGACAGGGAGAACAGATACGCAGTATTTT.

The chain employs TRBV15 and TRBJ2-5; 8 bases agree with TRBD1. The V and J ends lost 3 bases and 4 bases, in that order; junction bases with no gene match: 7. The CDR3 has 15 residues. Germline CDR1 and CDR2: LNHNV and YYDKDF (reference sequence). CDR3 DNA: TGTGCCACCAGCAGCCAAGGACAGGGAGGAGAGACCCAGTACTTC. Translation: CATSSQGQGGETQYF.

This clone was seen a few times. The rearrangement joins TRBV4-3 to TRBJ1-2; 9 nucleotides match TRBD1. The CDR3 runs to 15 residues. From germline, CDR1 is LGHNA and CDR2 YSLEER. Germline trimming cut 1 base from V and 2 bases from J; bases unmatched to any gene: 2. The CDR3 DNA reads as TGCGCCAGCAGCCAAGGGGACAGGGAGAACTATGGCTACACCTTC. This encodes CASSQGDRENYGYTF.

The chain has TRBV4-3 and TRBJ2-5, with 8 bases lining up with TRBD2. Germline loops: CDR1 LGHNA, CDR2 YSLEER. This CDR3 contains 15 residues. Trimming cost V 3 bases and J 5 bases; bases outside gene matches: 8. The CDR3 region is CASSQEGGRLETQYF. The CDR3 coding sequence is TGCGCCAGCAGCCAGGAGGGCGGGAGGCTCGAGACCCAGTACTTC.

This chain links TRBV27 with TRBJ1-1, with D perhaps matching TRBD1 (5 bases). CDR3 length: 17 residues. Trimming removed 2 bases from V and 0 bases from J, with 16 bases in between. Germline assignment: CDR1 MNHEY and CDR2 SMNVEV (reference sequence). This CDR3 reads CASSLLRDSFMNTEAFF. CDR3 bases: TGTGCCAGCAGTTTACTCCGAGACAGCTTCATGAACACTGAAGCTTTCTTT.

The CDR3 sequence: CASSGQGALNTGELFF. The CDR3 DNA follows: TGTGCCAGCAGTGGACAGGGTGCTTTAAACACCGGGGAGCTGTTTTTT. This chain connects TRBV2 to TRBJ2-2; 7 bases map to TRBD1. The V and J ends lost 4 bases and 2 bases, in that order; junction bases with no gene match: 7. The CDR3 runs 16 residues. The germline CDR1 and CDR2 sequences are SNHLY and FYNNEI.

The chain uses TRBV7-2 and TRBJ1-4; 7 bases fit TRBD1. V shed 1 base, J shed 7 bases, and the junction held 3 bases outside the gene matches. Germline assignment: CDR1 SGHTA and CDR2 FQGNSA. The CDR3 runs to 14 residues. For the CDR3, the DNA is TGTGCCAGCAGCTTAGGACAGGGAGGTGAAAAACTGTTTTTT. Its protein is CASSLGQGGEKLFF.

This clone has just one count. The chain has TRBV30 and TRBJ1-5, with D perhaps TRBD1 (5 bases). The V and J ends lost 3 bases and 3 bases respectively, with 9 bases between them. There are 13 residues in the CDR3. CDR1 is GTSNPN, CDR2 SVGIG, per germline (reference sequence). The CDR3 protein is CAWSQGSNQPQHF. The CDR3 DNA reads TGTGCCTGGAGCCAGGGCTCCAATCAGCCCCAGCATTTT. Full variable domain (missing parts from reference TRBV30 and TRBJ1-5): SQTIHQWPATLVQPVGSPLSLECTVEGTSNPNLYWYRQAAGRGLQLLFYSVGIGQISSEVPQNLSASRPQDRQFILSSKKLLLSDSGFYLCAWSQGSNQPQHFGDGTRLSIL.

The rearrangement joins TRBV18 to TRBJ2-7, with 11 bases that match TRBD1. V shed 8 bases and J 4 bases; nucleotides not matched to a gene: 4. There are 13 residues in the CDR3. Germline CDR1 reads KGHSH; CDR2 reads LQKENI. CDR3 coding DNA: TGTGCCAGCACCGGGACAGGGGGGTACGAGCAGTACTTC. This codes for CASTGTGGYEQYF.

The chain employs TRBV20-1 and TRBJ1-2; D is undetermined. Between the trimmed V and J ends, which lost 3 bases and 3 bases, there was a span of 5 bases. The germline V gene has CDR1 DFQATT and CDR2 SNEGSKA (reference sequence). The CDR3 covers 11 residues. CDR3 nucleotides: TGCAGTGCTAGTAGTGACTATGGCTACACCTTC. Protein sequence: CSASSDYGYTF.

This clone appeared a few times. The chain employs TRBV4-2 and TRBJ2-1, with D possibly being TRBD1 (5 bases). This CDR3 is built from 16 residues. CDR1 and CDR2 from the germline V gene are LGHNA and YNFKEQ. V gave up 4 bases and J gave up 5 bases, with 18 bases separating them. CDR3 bases: TGTGCCAGCAGCCTCGACTCGGGCGCGGACAACAATGAGCAGTTCTTC. Its protein is CASSLDSGADNNEQFF.

This clone was recorded a few times. J is TRBJ1-5 and V is TRBV5-6, with D tentatively TRBD1 (5 bases). Germline CDR1 SGHDT, CDR2 YYEEEE. With 4 bases removed from V and 10 bases from J, the gap between germline ends came to 18 bases. This CDR3 region has 14 residues. The CDR3 sequence is CASSLGTALGPQHF. CDR3 nucleotides: TGTGCCAGCAGCCTAGGGACTGCTTTAGGACCCCAGCATTTT.